The 16 T cell receptor beta chains listed next were all sequenced from one sample in a study of quantifying T cell responses using KT2 cells. Study-level background: TCR alpha and beta constant-region primers primed reverse transcription of RNA.

An oligo carrying a UMI was ligated to the cDNA 3' end. First-round PCR used around 4 cycles and beta primers RC1.1 and RC1.2 covering TRBC1 and TRBC2. TCRdb ran MiXCR on the UMI-ligation and nested PCR reads and lists one entry per CDR3 protein. The sample lists approximately 41,000 distinct CDR3 sequences; 17% were seen once. The source material was PBMCs spiked with cells of the T cell clone KT2. These receptors were taken from a human donor.

J is TRBJ2-1 and V is TRBV7-2, with unresolved D. The CDR3 length is 17 residues. V was clipped by 2 bases and J by 0 bases, with 14 bases between them. CDR1 is SGHTA, CDR2 FQGNSA, per germline. This CDR3 reads CASSLRTSLSSYNEQFF. In nucleotides, the CDR3 is TGTGCCAGCAGCTTACGGACGAGCCTTAGCTCCTACAATGAGCAGTTCTTC.

The chain links TRBV20-1 to TRBJ1-2, with D tentatively TRBD1 (5 bases). In germline, CDR1 is DFQATT, CDR2 SNEGSKA (reference sequence). The length of the CDR3 is 18 residues. Trimming stripped 4 bases from V and 8 bases from J, with 32 bases between. CDR3 loop: CSATGSPGQLLLLEGYTF. The CDR3 DNA sequence: TGCAGTGCTACAGGGTCCCCGGGCCAGCTCTTACTCTTGGAAGGCTACACCTTC.

This clonotype was seen a few times. The J gene is TRBJ1-1, the V gene TRBV29-1; no clear D. The CDR3 is 13 residues long. Trimming took off 3 bases at V and 5 bases at J, with 13 bases between the two ends. CDR1 and CDR2 from the germline V gene are SQVTM and ANQGSEA. The CDR3 DNA reads as TGCAGCGTTGAGGCGGGAGCGGGGACTGAAGCTTTCTTT. It yields the protein CSVEAGAGTEAFF.

The V call is TRBV10-3, the J call TRBJ1-2; maybe TRBD1 (5 bases). Trimming removed 2 bases at V and 8 bases at J, with 12 bases between. Germline CDR1 ENHRY, CDR2 SYGVKD. The CDR3 consists of 13 residues. CDR3 sequence (DNA): TGTGCCATCAGTGAGAGTGGAGGGGAAGGCTACACCTTC. As protein: CAISESGGEGYTF.

The J gene is TRBJ2-5, the V gene TRBV18, with 15 bases lining up with TRBD2. Germline loops: CDR1 KGHSH, CDR2 LQKENI. The CDR3 extends over 18 amino acids. V was clipped by 5 bases and J by 0 bases; unmatched bases: 7. CDR3 amino acids: CASSYGLAGGNNQETQYF. Written as DNA, the CDR3 is TGTGCCAGCTCATACGGACTAGCGGGAGGGAACAACCAAGAGACCCAGTACTTC.

A few counts support this clonotype. This sequence joins TRBV6-5 and TRBJ2-7, with 9 nucleotides matching TRBD1. Trimming at V came to 0 bases and at J to 0 bases, leaving 3 bases not matched to a gene. The CDR3 has 16 residues. Germline V lookup: CDR1 MNHEY, CDR2 SVGAGI. The CDR3 coding sequence is TGTGCCAGCAGTTACTCGTGGACAGGGGCCTCCTACGAGCAGTACTTC. It encodes CASSYSWTGASYEQYF.

This clonotype was detected only a few times. This chain connects TRBV3-1 to TRBJ2-5; D is uncertain. The CDR3 extends over 15 amino acids. V lost 0 bases and J 3 bases, leaving 11 bases between the germline ends. Germline lookup yields CDR1 LGHDT and CDR2 YNNKEL (reference sequence). The CDR3 spells CASSQDGFTKETQYF. CDR3 DNA: TGTGCCAGCAGCCAAGATGGCTTTACCAAAGAGACCCAGTACTTC.

The table lists this clonotype with a few counts. This sequence joins TRBV27 and TRBJ2-3; D is undetermined. V gave up 5 bases and J gave up 4 bases, with 10 bases separating them. The germline CDR1 and CDR2 sequences are MNHEY and SMNVEV (reference sequence). CDR3 length: 13 residues. CDR3 amino acids: CASSPSSSDTQYF. CDR3 sequence (DNA): TGTGCCAGCAGTCCCTCTTCCTCAGATACGCAGTATTTT.

This clonotype was found many times. The chain recombines TRBV28 with TRBJ2-7; 13 bases align to TRBD2. The CDR3 extends over 15 amino acids. Germline assignment: CDR1 MDHEN and CDR2 SYDVKM. With 6 bases clipped from V and 5 bases from J, the junction kept 7 bases outside the gene matches. The CDR3: CASSSLAGGPNEQYF. CDR3 nucleotide sequence: TGTGCCAGCAGCTCACTAGCGGGAGGGCCTAACGAGCAGTACTTC.

This clonotype was seen repeatedly, ten times or more. The J gene is TRBJ2-7, the V gene TRBV25-1; D gene uncertain. The CDR3 sequence is 13 residues long. The germline V and J ends were trimmed by 5 bases and 5 bases, with 13 bases remaining between them. CDR1 and CDR2 from the germline V gene are MGHDK and SYGVNS. The CDR3 nucleotides read TGTGCCAGCAGTAGAGCCCAAGGGAACGAGCAGTACTTC. This gives the protein CASSRAQGNEQYF.

This clonotype was observed a few times. The rearrangement joins TRBV11-2 to TRBJ2-5, with TRBD2 matching 7 bases. The germline V gene has CDR1 SGHAT and CDR2 FQNNGV. The junction had 7 bases not matched to a gene; V was cut back by 0 bases and J by 3 bases. This CDR3 has 16 residues. The CDR3 DNA reads TGTGCCAGCAGCTTAGATCCAGCGGGGAGGGAAGAGACCCAGTACTTC. Amino acids: CASSLDPAGREETQYF. Full variable domain (remainder filled in from reference TRBV11-2 and TRBJ2-5): EAGVAQSPRYKIIEKRQSVAFWCNPISGHATLYWYQQILGQGPKLLIQFQNNGVVDDSQLPKDRFSAERLKGVDSTLKIQPAKLEDSAVYLCASSLDPAGREETQYFGPGTRLLVL.

This clonotype was counted a few times. The chain combines TRBV6-1 with TRBJ1-5; D is unclear. The CDR3 runs 15 residues. Germline loops: CDR1 MNHNS, CDR2 SASEGT. Trimming removed 8 bases from V and 2 bases from J, with 16 bases in between. The CDR3 bases are TGTGCCAGCTACGAGAGGAGTATGGGCAATCAGCCCCAGCATTTT. Residues: CASYERSMGNQPQHF.

The chain couples TRBV18 to TRBJ2-1; D might be TRBD1 or TRBD2, each matching 5 bases. This CDR3 is built from 13 residues. The germline gives CDR1 KGHSH, CDR2 LQKENI. Trimming left V 7 bases short and J 5 bases short, with 12 bases between. The CDR3 loop reads CASWDGWDNEQFF. In DNA form, the CDR3 reads TGTGCCAGCTGGGACGGATGGGACAATGAGCAGTTCTTC.

This clonotype has only a few counts. This rearrangement joins TRBV18 to TRBJ2-1; the match to TRBD2 covers 13 bases. The V gene end was trimmed by 4 bases and the J gene end by 10 bases; junction bases not matched to a gene: 10. The CDR3 contains 16 residues. Germline V gene lookup returns CDR1 KGHSH and CDR2 LQKENI. CDR3 nucleotides: TGTGCCAGCTCACATCCCGGGACTAGCGGGGCCCGAGAGCAGTTCTTC. Encoded protein: CASSHPGTSGAREQFF.

CDR3 loop: CASSFASGGARSTDTQYF. The CDR3 DNA reads as TGTGCCAGCAGCTTCGCTAGCGGGGGGGCCAGGAGTACAGATACGCAGTATTTT. The gene calls are TRBV5-4 and TRBJ2-3, with 12 bases that match TRBD2. After removal of 2 bases from V and 3 bases from J, the junction contained 10 bases not matched to a gene. Germline CDR1 reads SGHNT; CDR2 reads YYREEE (reference sequence). This CDR3 contains 18 residues.

The chain links TRBV6-5 to TRBJ1-3; TRBD1 matches 7 bases. There are 17 residues in the CDR3. Per germline, CDR1 MNHEY and CDR2 SVGAGI. With V trimmed by 0 bases and J by 3 bases, 8 bases remained unmatched. CDR3 DNA: TGTGCCAGCAGTTACTCGAGACAGGGTGATATTGGAAACACCATATATTTT. This encodes CASSYSRQGDIGNTIYF.